This T cell receptor beta chain is drawn from a study of blood T cell repertoires in COVID-19. For the study at large: Samples of COVID-19 (acute and convalescent) were obtained from the United States, Italy and Spain. PBMCs, B-cell-depleted T cells, or T cells were the source of the cDNA or gDNA that made up the material.

Original data processing: Counts of nucleated cells, estimated from reference gene primer amplification, were obtained. The assay was immunoSEQ multiplex PCR, and TCRdb's table has in-frame clones only and misses some. D and trimming come from the DNA, and the V and J calls and clone size come from that table. The sample comprises 150,000 to 200,000 clones, 88% of which are singletons, and approximately 2.1% rests with the top ten. With 5 bases clipped from V and 1 base from J, the junction kept 4 bases outside the gene matches. In germline, CDR1 is SEHNR, CDR2 FQNEAQ (reference sequence). The CDR3 runs to 18 residues.

The TCR comes from a man aged 50 or older who had recovered from COVID-19. The chain joins TRBV7-9 to TRBJ2-2, with 16 bases that match TRBD2. Sequenced sample: peripheral blood. CDR3 loop: CASSGTSGRAVNTGELFF. Written as DNA, the CDR3 is TGTGCCAGCAGCGGGACTAGCGGGAGGGCCGTGAACACCGGGGAGCTGTTTTTT. Combining the CDR3 with reference TRBV7-9 and TRBJ2-2 gives the whole variable domain DTGVSQNPRHKITKRGQNVTFRCDPISEHNRLYWYRQTLGQGPEFLTYFQNEAQLEKSRLLSDRFSAERPKGSFSTLEIQRTEQGDSAMYLCASSGTSGRAVNTGELFFGEGSRLTVL.